This T cell receptor (beta chain) was recovered during a study of cytomegalovirus exposure and HLA in healthy donors. General observations from the study: The classifier was said to identify cytomegalovirus status with high specificity and sensitivity. Data from an earlier analysis indicated that most TCR beta V segments were productive either about 87% or about 30% of the time.

The PCR used 60 Vbeta and 13 Jbeta primers. This table comes from immunoSEQ multiplex PCR, and its TCRdb copy is limited to in-frame clones, with some not included. Among around 100,000 clones listed, roughly four fifths were seen once. On this clone: Antigen: not known.

The germline V gene has CDR1 SGHAT and CDR2 FQNNGV. The V end lost 2 bases, the J end lost 9 bases, and 8 bases lay between the germline ends. The CDR3 has 13 amino acids. Sequenced material: PBMCs. The rearrangement links TRBV11-2 to TRBJ1-6, with D perhaps TRBD1 (5 bases). The sequence came from a man aged 40-55 years in good health and CMV-seronegative. CDR3 residues: CASSLSQGSPLHF. Here the CDR3 DNA reads TGTGCCAGCAGCTTAAGTCAGGGTTCACCCCTCCACTTT.